This section outlines one T cell receptor (beta chain) sequence together with its context. This sample was taken from a study of spatial heterogeneity in lung cancer. Turning to the study itself: The study consistently detected more beta-chain than alpha-chain sequences.

Time point specified: sample taken at primary tumor resection. Sequencing covered unsorted whole RNA taken from tumor, nontumor lung or frozen PBMC. There are 14 residues in the CDR3. V gave up 0 bases and J gave up 4 bases, with 7 bases separating them. CDR1 is LGHNA and CDR2 is YNFKEQ in the germline V gene. A unique molecular identifier was attached to every TCR cDNA molecule. Each CDR3 protein is one row after TCRdb ran MiXCR on the 5' RACE reads. The repertoire has roughly 48,000 distinct CDR3 sequences, under 6% of them found once; the top ten carry approximately 12%. This sample comprised PBMCs, obtained at surgery. The V call is TRBV4-2, the J call TRBJ1-5; D is undetermined. The sequence was collected from a male donor with early-stage non-small cell lung cancer. CDR3 sequence reads: CASSQDRGNQPQHF. CDR3 in DNA: TGTGCCAGCAGCCAAGATCGAGGAAATCAGCCCCAGCATTTT.